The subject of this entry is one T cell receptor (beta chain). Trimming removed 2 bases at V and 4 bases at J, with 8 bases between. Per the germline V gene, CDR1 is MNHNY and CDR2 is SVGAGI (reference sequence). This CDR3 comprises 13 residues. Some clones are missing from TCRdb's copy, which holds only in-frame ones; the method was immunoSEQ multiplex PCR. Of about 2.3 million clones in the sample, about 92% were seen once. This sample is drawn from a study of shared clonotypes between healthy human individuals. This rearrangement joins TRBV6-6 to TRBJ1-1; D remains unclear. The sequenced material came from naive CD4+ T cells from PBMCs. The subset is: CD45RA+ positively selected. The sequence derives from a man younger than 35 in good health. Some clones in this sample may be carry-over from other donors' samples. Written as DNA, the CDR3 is TGTGCCAGCAGTTACCCCGGGCGCACTGAAGCTTTCTTT. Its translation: CASSYPGRTEAFF.